This T cell receptor (beta chain) was profiled in a study of shared clonotypes between healthy human individuals. The V gene's germline CDR1 is MNHEY and CDR2 SVGAGI. V shed 7 bases and J 5 bases; nucleotides not matched to a gene: 12. CDR3 size: 15 residues. Using immunoSEQ multiplex PCR, the repertoire was profiled, and TCRdb retains in-frame clones only, with some absent. Of some 1 million clones listed, around 75% are singletons. The rearrangement links TRBV6-5 to TRBJ2-7, with 9 bases matching TRBD1. This receptor was identified in a man between 18 and 35 years old in good health. Sequencing input: memory CD4+ T cells sorted from blood. As to subset: CD45RA-negative fraction. For the CDR3, the DNA is TGTGCCAGCACTACAGGAGGACAGGGGACCCACGAGCAGTACTTC. It specifies CASTTGGQGTHEQYF.